The 14 T cell receptor beta chains below all came from one sample that was sequenced in a study of beta chain features in type 1 diabetes. Findings and limits, study-wide: Type 1 diabetes patients had TCRB CDR3s that were shorter (moderately but significantly so) in all four CD4+ subsets.

Expressed TCRB transcripts were sequenced after all isolated RNA was converted to cDNA. Data came from immunoSEQ multiplex PCR; TCRdb stores just in-frame clones and leaves some out. The repertoire holds 250,000 or so clones, with about a fifth as singletons. These receptors' targets are unknown. Input material: naive CD4+ T cells from blood. All receptors derive from a middle-aged woman with type 1 diabetes.

This clone showed up just a few times. V usage is TRBV19 and J usage is TRBJ2-4, with 9 bases identical to TRBD2. This CDR3 spans 12 amino acids. From germline, CDR1 is LNHDA and CDR2 SQIVND (reference sequence). V shed 5 bases and J 9 bases; nucleotides not matched to a gene: 2. The CDR3: CASSAGGSIQYF. As DNA, the CDR3 is TGTGCCAGTAGTGCGGGAGGGAGCATTCAGTACTTC.

This clone appeared a few times. This chain uses TRBV6-6 with TRBJ2-7, with D perhaps TRBD2 (5 bases). The CDR3 length is 14 residues. CDR1 and CDR2 from the germline V gene are MNHNY and SVGAGI (reference sequence). V lost 6 bases, J lost 2 bases, and 14 bases lay in between. CDR3 bases: TGTGCCAGCAGGGCCCGATGGGGAGCCTACGAGCAGTACTTC. Amino acids: CASRARWGAYEQYF.

This clone was counted a few times. The V call is TRBV30, the J call TRBJ2-7; 7 bases align to TRBD1. Trimming at V came to 2 bases and at J to 1 base, leaving 11 bases not matched to a gene. The length of the CDR3 is 16 residues. In germline, CDR1 is GTSNPN, CDR2 SVGIG (reference sequence). CDR3 sequence reads: CAWSRLDRDSSYEQYF. In nucleotides, the CDR3 is TGTGCCTGGAGTCGGCTTGACCGGGACAGTTCCTACGAGCAGTACTTC.

This clone came up a few times. J is TRBJ2-5 and V is TRBV12-5, with TRBD1 as a possible D gene (6 bases). The germline CDR1 and CDR2 sequences are LGHNT and FRNRAP. Trimming stripped 1 base from V and 7 bases from J, with 13 bases between. The CDR3 is 14 residues long. The CDR3 nucleotides read TGTGCTAGTGGTTTGGACAGGGCCTCAGGGACCCAGTACTTC. This codes for CASGLDRASGTQYF.

This clone was found a few times. CDR3 protein: CASSVSGQETQYF. The CDR3 DNA reads TGTGCCAGCAGCGTGAGCGGCCAAGAGACCCAGTACTTC. The rearrangement uses TRBV9 and TRBJ2-5, with D tentatively TRBD2 (5 bases). Trimming cost V 2 bases and J 1 base, with 6 bases left between them. CDR3 size: 13 residues. From germline, CDR1 is SGDLS and CDR2 YYNGEE.

The CDR3 DNA reads as TGTGCCAGCAGCTTAGACGGGAGAGGGGAGACCCAGTACTTC. This sequence encodes CASSLDGRGETQYF. V and J are TRBV7-7 and TRBJ2-5, with D perhaps TRBD2 (6 bases). Germline lookup yields CDR1 SSHAT and CDR2 FNYEAQ (reference sequence). The V end was cut by 1 base, the J end by 5 bases, with 11 bases between. The CDR3 consists of 14 residues.

V and J are TRBV28 and TRBJ1-5; tentative D call: TRBD1 (5 bases). With 10 bases removed from V and 0 bases from J, the gap between germline ends came to 10 bases. CDR1 MDHEN and CDR2 SYDVKM come from the germline V gene. The CDR3 loop spans 13 amino acids. CDR3 residues: CATIQGSNQPQHF. For the CDR3, the DNA is TGTGCCACCATCCAGGGTAGCAATCAGCCCCAGCATTTT.

V is TRBV4-2 and J is TRBJ2-4; D not resolved. The CDR3 extends over 15 amino acids. The ends were cut back, 4 bases at V and 2 bases at J, with 12 bases in the middle. The germline V gene encodes CDR1 LGHNA and CDR2 YNFKEQ. The CDR3 spells CASSPVAKTKNIQYF. CDR3 in DNA: TGTGCCAGCAGCCCGGTTGCGAAGACCAAAAACATTCAGTACTTC.

V usage is TRBV6-5 and J usage is TRBJ1-5, with D possibly TRBD1 on 6 matching bases. The germline CDR1 and CDR2 sequences are MNHEY and SVGAGI. V dropped 8 bases and J dropped 4 bases, with 18 bases sitting between them. The CDR3 totals 15 residues. CDR3 bases: TGTGCCAGCCGCCCGGGGGGCGCGTCAAATCAGCCCCAGCATTTT. This encodes CASRPGGASNQPQHF.

This clone was seen a few times. The chain carries TRBV30 and TRBJ1-1; D perhaps matches TRBD1 (5 bases). Germline V gene lookup returns CDR1 GTSNPN and CDR2 SVGIG (reference sequence). The V end lost 0 bases, the J end lost 8 bases, and 7 bases lay between the germline ends. The CDR3 length is 11 residues. The DNA of the CDR3 is TGTGCCTGGAGTGTCCAGGGAGAAGCTTTCTTT. Its translation is CAWSVQGEAFF. Combining the CDR3 with reference TRBV30 and TRBJ1-1 gives the whole variable domain SQTIHQWPATLVQPVGSPLSLECTVEGTSNPNLYWYRQAAGRGLQLLFYSVGIGQISSEVPQNLSASRPQDRQFILSSKKLLLSDSGFYLCAWSVQGEAFFGQGTRLTVV.

The sample holds a few counts of this clone. V and J are TRBV25-1 and TRBJ1-2; 7 bases are a match to TRBD1. J gave up 6 bases and V 3 bases, and 10 bases lay outside the gene matches. The CDR3 is 15 residues long. The germline V gene has CDR1 MGHDK and CDR2 SYGVNS. CDR3 in amino acids: CASSEAGTVGHGYTF. CDR3 nucleotides: TGTGCCAGCAGTGAGGCAGGGACAGTCGGACATGGCTACACCTTC.

The V gene is TRBV30, the J gene TRBJ1-4; possibly TRBD1 for D (6 bases). This CDR3 contains 13 residues. Trimming removed 5 bases from V and 4 bases from J, with 11 bases in between. Germline CDR1 and CDR2: GTSNPN and SVGIG (reference sequence). CDR3 region: CAWVDSVNEKLFF. CDR3 coding DNA: TGTGCCTGGGTGGACAGCGTTAATGAAAAACTGTTTTTT.

The table lists this clone with a few counts. The V gene is TRBV4-3, the J gene TRBJ2-1, with no clear D. Trimming removed 2 bases at V and 6 bases at J, with 11 bases between. The CDR3 is made up of 14 amino acids. Per the germline V gene, CDR1 is LGHNA and CDR2 is YSLEER. The CDR3 nucleotides are TGCGCCAGCAGCCAAATACGAGAATCCAATGAGCAGTTCTTC. Amino acids: CASSQIRESNEQFF.

V gene TRBV7-3 combines with J gene TRBJ2-5; no definite D call. The CDR3 totals 13 residues. V lost 3 bases to trimming and J lost 5 bases, with 10 bases between them. The germline V gene encodes CDR1 SGHTA and CDR2 FQGTGA. The chain's CDR3 is CASSFGTGETQYF. In DNA, the CDR3 is TGTGCCAGCAGCTTCGGAACCGGGGAGACCCAGTACTTC.